These 5 T cell receptor beta chains were sequenced from one sample in a study of blood T cell repertoires in COVID-19 (TCRdb year 2020). Library preparation was by the immunoSEQ multiplex PCR assay. TCRdb mirrors the immuneACCESS table, restricted to in-frame sequences. Some clones are absent from its copies; in checked studies, under half trace to an unresolved V gene, and the reason for the others is unknown. This sample gives roughly 140,000 clones in total; around 80% of them show up just once. Of the sample, roughly 10% falls within the top ten clones. The specimen sequenced was peripheral blood. The receptors stem from a man aged 55 to 70 with active or convalescent COVID-19.

The CDR3 nucleotides are TGTGCCAGCAGTGAATGGGCAGGGGACGGAGAAAAACTGTTTTTT. Translation gives CASSEWAGDGEKLFF. The genes are TRBV25-1 and TRBJ1-4; D is possibly TRBD1 (6 bases). Trimming stripped 1 base from V and 8 bases from J, with 14 bases between. The CDR3 extends over 15 amino acids. CDR1 is MGHDK, CDR2 SYGVNS, per germline.

V gene TRBV18 combines with J gene TRBJ1-1; unclear D gene. The CDR3 is made up of 13 amino acids. The V end lost 8 bases, the J end lost 0 bases, and 10 bases lay between the germline ends. The germline V gene encodes CDR1 KGHSH and CDR2 LQKENI. The CDR3 DNA sequence: TGTGCCAGCCGGAGTAGCCTGAACACTGAAGCTTTCTTT. This encodes CASRSSLNTEAFF. The variable domain in full, completed from reference TRBV18 and TRBJ1-1, reads NAGVMQNPRHLVRRRGQEARLRCSPMKGHSHVYWYRQLPEEGLKFMVYLQKENIIDESGMPKERFSAEFPKEGPSILRIQQVVRGDSAAYFCASRSSLNTEAFFGQGTRLTVV.

CDR3 protein: CASSFSNSYEQYV. The CDR3 coding sequence is TGTGCCAGCAGTTTTTCCAACTCCTACGAGCAGTACGTC. This chain uses TRBV6-2 or TRBV6-3 with TRBJ2-7; D uncertain. This CDR3 region has 13 residues. V was shortened by 4 bases and J by 0 bases, with 7 bases between the two germline ends. From germline, CDR1 is MNHEY and CDR2 SVGEGT.

The chain has TRBV5-1 and TRBJ2-2, with 11 bases aligning to TRBD1. The germline V gene has CDR1 SGHRS and CDR2 YFSETQ. This CDR3 spans 16 amino acids. Trimming took 2 bases from V and 4 from J; bases not matched to a gene: 4. CDR3 bases: TGCGCCAGCAGCTTAACCGGGACAGGGGGCACCGGGGAGCTGTTTTTT. It encodes CASSLTGTGGTGELFF. Supplemented by reference TRBV5-1 and TRBJ2-2, the full variable domain reads KAGVTQTPRYLIKTRGQQVTLSCSPISGHRSVSWYQQTPGQGLQFLFEYFSETQRNKGNFPGRFSGRQFSNSRSEMNVSTLELGDSALYLCASSLTGTGGTGELFFGEGSRLTVL.

The chain combines TRBV5-1 with TRBJ2-3; 8 nucleotides align to TRBD1. J was trimmed by 6 bases and V by 3 bases; bases with no gene match: 9. Germline CDR1 is SGHRS and CDR2 is YFSETQ. This CDR3 spans 15 amino acids. The CDR3 DNA reads TGCGCCAGCAGCTCCGATTCGCAGGGGGCGGATACGCAGTATTTT. Protein product: CASSSDSQGADTQYF.